The present TCR beta chain was sequenced within a study of cytomegalovirus exposure and HLA in healthy donors. Broader study findings: Cytomegalovirus-associated TCR beta chains were listed, numbering over 150. For cytomegalovirus status, the classifier reportedly gave diagnoses with high specificity and sensitivity.

Comments on this clone: The antigen is unknown.

The V gene lost 4 bases and the J gene lost 9 bases, with 21 bases spanning the gap. The germline V gene encodes CDR1 SEHNR and CDR2 FQNEAQ (reference sequence). The CDR3 spans 15 residues. The PCR was carried out with 60 Vbeta primers and 13 Jbeta primers. Profiling relied on immunoSEQ multiplex PCR, and the TCRdb table lists in-frame clones only, not all of them. This sample's clone table lists more than 130,000 clones. The TCR was taken from a man between 40 and 49 years old in good health and CMV-seronegative. Sample: PBMCs. J is TRBJ1-1 and V is TRBV7-9; D ambiguous. The CDR3 loop is CASSSKEGFGWKAFF. CDR3 nucleotide sequence: TGTGCCAGCAGCTCTAAAGAGGGATTTGGATGGAAAGCTTTCTTT.